This T cell receptor beta chain originates from a study of T cell responses to AZD1222 COVID-19 vaccine. Sequencing used immunoSEQ multiplex PCR; TCRdb keeps in-frame clones, though not all of them. The table has fewer than 110,000 clones, about 90% seen once; the top ten hold about 9.4%. Germline CDR1 is SGHKS and CDR2 is YYEKEE (reference sequence). V lost 2 bases and J 4 bases, leaving 13 bases between the germline ends. This CDR3 is built from 15 residues. Study findings and constraints: Donors were chiefly white British, with a greater number of females, and clonal diversity was perhaps underestimated. Just six or seven AZD1222 recipients tested seropositive at baseline.

Remarks on this clone: No antigen is known for it.

The source is an adult who received the AZD1222 COVID-19 vaccine. The V gene is TRBV5-5, the J gene TRBJ2-1, with D possibly matching TRBD2 (6 bases). Sequenced here: peripheral blood, sampled 28 days after the second AZD1222 dose. Here the CDR3 reads CASSFRDSVYNEQFF. The CDR3 DNA follows: TGTGCCAGCAGCTTCCGGGACTCCGTATACAATGAGCAGTTCTTC.